This TCR beta chain originates from a study of cytomegalovirus exposure and HLA in healthy donors. Healthy individuals who donated bone marrow served as the donors. The PCR ran on 60 Vbeta and 13 Jbeta primers. In the original processing: Roughly 10 million shared chains were among roughly 81 million unique TCR beta chains counted in a later analysis. Here immunoSEQ multiplex PCR was the method, and the copy in TCRdb shows in-frame clones only, minus some. V and J calls and clone size follow that table, whereas D and trimming were derived from the DNA. The table gives about 82,000 clones; the top ten clones make up about 1% of it. V lost 6 bases to trimming and J lost 2 bases, with 14 bases between them. The CDR3 spans 14 residues. CDR1 SGHRS and CDR2 YFSETQ come from the germline V gene.

V and J are TRBV5-1 and TRBJ1-2, with D tentatively TRBD1 (6 bases). Material for sequencing was PBMCs. The TCR sequence derives from a young woman in good health and CMV-seronegative. This CDR3 is CASTEETGNYGYTF. The CDR3 coding sequence is TGCGCCAGCACTGAAGAAACAGGGAACTATGGCTACACCTTC.